Presented here are 8 T cell receptor beta chains from one specimen sequenced in a study of OX40 agonist ivuxolimab in advanced cancers. Repertoires were generated with immunoSEQ multiplex PCR, while TCRdb's copy carries only in-frame clones and drops some. The sample carries tens of thousands of clones, 80% to 90% recorded once. The sequencing used CD4+ or CD8+ T cells sorted from blood, collected in a trial of the OX40 agonist ivuxolimab. These receptors originate from an adult with an advanced solid tumor such as melanoma, head and neck, liver or kidney cancer.

The CDR3 loop is CASSEFPGQGARNYGYTF. CDR3 bases: TGCGCCAGCAGTGAATTTCCGGGACAGGGAGCGCGCAACTATGGCTACACCTTC. The chain links TRBV10-1 to TRBJ1-2; TRBD1 agrees at 9 bases. Trimming removed 3 bases from V and 2 bases from J; junction bases left unmatched: 13. CDR3 length: 18 residues. Germline loops: CDR1 WNHNN, CDR2 SYGVQD (reference sequence).

The rearrangement uses TRBV7-9 and TRBJ2-7; D uncertain. This CDR3 has 14 amino acids. Trimming removed 5 bases at V and 4 bases at J, with 15 bases between. The V gene's germline CDR1 is SEHNR and CDR2 FQNEAQ (reference sequence). The CDR3 here is CASSLAGQTYEQYF. The CDR3 DNA reads TGTGCCAGCAGCCTGGCTGGCCAGACATACGAGCAGTACTTC.

This clone was seen more than once but under ten times. J is TRBJ1-1 and V is TRBV30; 7 nucleotides match TRBD1. CDR1 and CDR2 (germline): GTSNPN, SVGIG (reference sequence). There are 13 residues in the CDR3. J lost 11 bases, V lost 0 bases, and 9 bases had no gene match. CDR3 in amino acids: CAWSVGTGTEAFF. CDR3 nucleotides: TGTGCCTGGAGTGTAGGGACCGGGACAGAGGCTTTCTTT.

This rearrangement joins TRBV27 to TRBJ2-7; D possibly corresponds to TRBD1 (6 bases). The CDR3 sequence is 14 residues long. The ends were cut back, 5 bases at V and 0 bases at J, with 11 bases in the middle. Germline V CDR1 and CDR2: MNHEY, SMNVEV (reference sequence). The CDR3 nucleotides are TGTGCCAGCAGTCCCGGGACAAGCTCCTACGAGCAGTACTTC. This codes for CASSPGTSSYEQYF.

The chain couples TRBV9 to TRBJ2-1; possibly TRBD1 for D (6 bases). Per the germline V gene, CDR1 is SGDLS and CDR2 is YYNGEE. V was shortened by 3 bases and J by 5 bases, with 12 bases between the two germline ends. This CDR3 region has 14 residues. The CDR3: CASSAPPGDNEQFF. CDR3 nucleotide sequence: TGTGCCAGCAGCGCCCCACCAGGGGACAATGAGCAGTTCTTC.

Regarding this clone: One end of the junction does not line up with germline, which may come from a read error. V gene TRBV9 combines with J gene TRBJ2-1, with a tentative D call TRBD2 (7 bases). Germline CDR1 reads SGDLS; CDR2 reads YYNGEE. This CDR3 comprises 17 residues. This CDR3 is CASSVGGGGPENNKQFF. The CDR3 DNA follows: TGTGCCAGCAGCGTAGGTGGCGGGGGCCCGGAAAACAATAAGCAGTTCTTC. The whole variable domain, remainder taken from reference TRBV9 and TRBJ2-1, is DSGVTQTPKHLITATGQRVTLRCSPRSGDLSVYWYQQSLDQGLQFLIQYYNGEERAKGNILERFSAQQFPDLHSELNLSSLELGDSALYFCASSVGGGGPENNKQFFGPGTRLTVL.

This clone has a single count. This chain's CDR3 is CASSQGLSGPYEQYF. The CDR3 DNA sequence: TGCGCCAGCAGCCAGGGGTTATCAGGGCCCTACGAGCAGTACTTC. This chain connects TRBV4-3 to TRBJ2-7; possible D gene TRBD1, 5 bases. The V and J ends lost 3 bases and 2 bases respectively, with 14 bases between them. The CDR3 has 15 residues. Germline CDR1 is LGHNA and CDR2 is YSLEER.

The chain combines TRBV11-2 with TRBJ2-3; TRBD2 matches 11 bases. Per germline, CDR1 SGHAT and CDR2 FQNNGV. The CDR3 covers 15 residues. The V segment lost 2 bases and the J segment 5 bases; nucleotides outside the gene matches: 3. This chain's CDR3 is CASSLLAGGKDTQYF. DNA for the CDR3: TGTGCCAGCAGCTTACTAGCGGGGGGTAAAGATACGCAGTATTTT. The entire variable domain, with the rest obtained from reference TRBV11-2 and TRBJ2-3, is as follows: EAGVAQSPRYKIIEKRQSVAFWCNPISGHATLYWYQQILGQGPKLLIQFQNNGVVDDSQLPKDRFSAERLKGVDSTLKIQPAKLEDSAVYLCASSLLAGGKDTQYFGPGTRLTVL.